Listed below are T cell receptor beta chains from one sample, sequenced in a study of a mutant IDH1 vaccine in newly diagnosed glioma. Repertoires were generated with immunoSEQ multiplex PCR, while TCRdb's copy carries only in-frame clones and drops some. The table shows under 85,000 clones, with around 85% occurring only once. No antigen has been identified for these receptors. This material consisted of PBMCs, taken from a glioma patient whose treatment included an IDH1 peptide vaccine. The receptor set was obtained from a woman aged 45-59 years with glioma. The CDR3 runs from the conserved cysteine through the conserved F or W. The D gene is left open where the match is weak. Clone size is stated in some rows and not others, as once, few, many or a class when expanded.

TRBJ1-6	TRBV5-1	NA	once	CASSLGTGPNSPLHF	TGCGCCAGCAGCTTGGGAACGGGACCCAATTCACCCCTCCACTTT
TRBJ1-2	TRBV10-2	NA	NA	CASRTRSGGGYTF	TGCGCCAGCAGGACTCGATCCGGCGGAGGCTACACCTTC
TRBJ1-5	TRBV19	TRBD1	NA	CASWDRGTQPQHF	TGTGCCAGTTGGGACAGGGGAACTCAGCCCCAGCATTTT
TRBJ2-7	TRBV7-9	TRBD1	NA	CASSPRQGVYEQYF	TGTGCCAGCAGCCCAAGACAGGGGGTTTACGAGCAGTACTTC
TRBJ1-1	TRBV4-1	NA	NA	CASSQFAGDTEAFF	TGCGCCAGCAGCCAATTTGCAGGAGACACTGAAGCTTTCTTT
TRBJ2-1	TRBV9	TRBD2	NA	CASSVGPSGSFYEQFF	TGTGCCAGCAGCGTAGGTCCCAGCGGGAGTTTCTATGAGCAGTTCTTC
TRBJ2-7	TRBV11-2	NA	NA	CASSLRLLNSYEQYF	TGTGCCAGCAGCTTGAGGCTTCTAAACTCCTACGAGCAGTACTTC
TRBJ1-4	TRBV4-1	NA	NA	CASSQDNSHNEKLFF	TGCGCCAGCAGCCAAGACAACAGCCATAATGAAAAACTGTTTTTT
TRBJ1-1	TRBV5-6	TRBD1	few	CASSSGGTEAFF	TGTGCCAGCAGCTCAGGGGGGACTGAAGCTTTCTTT
TRBJ1-2	TRBV5-6	TRBD1	NA	CASSFEAGGYGYTF	TGTGCCAGCAGCTTCGAGGCAGGGGGCTATGGCTACACCTTC
TRBJ2-2	TRBV28	NA	NA	CASSSPTGELFF	TGTGCCAGCAGTTCCCCTACCGGGGAGCTGTTTTTT
TRBJ1-2	TRBV28	TRBD1	NA	CASRTGVYGYTF	TGTGCCAGCAGAACAGGGGTATATGGCTACACCTTC
TRBJ2-5	TRBV11-2	NA	NA	CASSFDSQETQYF	TGTGCCAGCAGCTTTGACTCCCAAGAGACCCAGTACTTC
TRBJ2-3	TRBV9	TRBD2	NA	CASSESGRRADTQYF	TGTGCCAGCAGCGAAAGCGGGAGGAGAGCAGATACGCAGTATTTT
TRBJ2-1	TRBV18	NA	NA	CASSPPGGSSYNEQFF	TGTGCCAGCTCACCACCGGGTGGGAGCTCCTACAATGAGCAGTTCTTC
TRBJ2-7	TRBV11-2	TRBD1	NA	CASSLDLQGAGSYEQYF	TGTGCCAGCAGCTTAGATCTCCAGGGGGCGGGTTCCTACGAGCAGTACTTC
TRBJ2-7	TRBV19	TRBD2	NA	CASRPAGLATYEQYF	TGTGCCAGTAGACCCGCGGGACTAGCGACCTACGAGCAGTACTTC
TRBJ2-1	TRBV5-5	TRBD2	NA	CASSLEGLAGGRSYNEQFF	TGTGCCAGCAGCTTGGAAGGACTAGCGGGAGGCCGCTCCTACAATGAGCAGTTCTTC
TRBJ1-1	TRBV28	NA	NA	CASSFWGQLVYYTEAFF	TGTGCCAGCAGCTTCTGGGGACAACTCGTTTATTACACTGAAGCTTTCTTT
TRBJ2-5	TRBV5-1	TRBD2	NA	CASSLAPSGSKETQYF	TGCGCCAGCAGCTTGGCGCCTAGCGGGAGCAAAGAGACCCAGTACTTC
TRBJ1-2	TRBV9	NA	NA	CASNPQGGDGYTF	TGTGCCAGCAACCCACAGGGAGGAGATGGCTACACCTTC
TRBJ2-1	TRBV9	NA	NA	CASSVEGYNEQFF	TGTGCCAGCAGCGTAGAAGGATACAATGAGCAGTTCTTC
TRBJ1-5	TRBV19	TRBD1	NA	CASSTPSKDRGVYSNQPQHF	TGTGCCAGTAGTACCCCCTCCAAGGACAGGGGAGTTTATAGCAATCAGCCCCAGCATTTT
TRBJ2-7	TRBV7-9	TRBD2	NA	CASSPKGAGAYEQYF	TGTGCCAGCAGCCCTAAAGGGGCGGGAGCCTACGAGCAGTACTTC
TRBJ1-2	TRBV28	NA	NA	CASSLTGLARGYTF	TGTGCCAGCAGCCTGACAGGTCTCGCTAGAGGCTACACCTTC
TRBJ2-7	TRBV15	NA	NA	CATSRDGGRGYHEQYF	TGTGCCACCAGCAGAGATGGAGGTCGGGGGTACCACGAGCAGTACTTC
TRBJ1-1	TRBV19	NA	NA	CASSIDPTGSTEAFF	TGTGCCAGTAGTATAGATCCAACAGGGAGCACTGAAGCTTTCTTT
TRBJ2-7	TRBV11-2	TRBD2	NA	CASSVSGRAWGEQYF	TGTGCCAGCAGCGTTAGCGGGAGGGCCTGGGGAGAGCAGTACTTC